This record covers a single T cell receptor beta chain. The antigen is not known. V was cut by 5 bases and J by 8 bases, with 18 bases left in between. The CDR3 has 15 amino acids. Germline values: CDR1 MNHNS, CDR2 SASEGT. The data originate from a study of cytomegalovirus exposure and HLA in healthy donors. Study-wide findings and caveats: Several V segments, TRBV6-2 and TRBV6-3 among them, could not be told apart and were dropped. The study put under 200 TCR beta chains on its list as cytomegalovirus-associated.

PCR used 60 Vbeta primers and 13 Jbeta primers. Clones were sequenced by immunoSEQ multiplex PCR, and TCRdb holds only the in-frame ones, with some missing. The sample has 34,000 or so clones. The J gene is TRBJ1-4, the V gene TRBV6-1; possibly TRBD1 for D (5 bases). Sequenced material: PBMCs. The receptor comes from a woman between 35 and 50 years old in good health and CMV-seropositive. The CDR3: CASSFPGRGNEKLFF. The CDR3 nucleotides read TGTGCCAGCAGTTTTCCCGGGAGGGGCAACGAAAAACTGTTTTTT.